The T cell receptor (beta chain) under discussion was sequenced for a study of radiation and T cells in renal cell carcinoma. Findings of the study overall: Baseline intratumoral clonotype presence is unknown without pretreatment biopsies. Top tumor clonotypes rose in blood 2 weeks post-radiation, then contracted.

As for this clone: What it recognizes is unknown.

Time point given: baseline pretreatment blood. Described treatment: 15 Gy SBRT to primary tumor, nephrectomy 4 weeks later. Unmatched junction bases numbered 5, after V lost 4 bases and J lost 10 bases. CDR1 is ENHRY and CDR2 is SYGVKD in the germline V gene. The CDR3 consists of 14 residues. The data were produced by immunoSEQ multiplex PCR, yet TCRdb's version contains in-frame clones alone and is incomplete. The repertoire has approximately 45,000 clones, about 83% of them found once; the top ten carry about 33%. The sequences come from blood, collected from a patient whose treatment included radiotherapy and nephrectomy. The sequence was collected from a woman in her 70s with renal cell carcinoma. The chain recombines TRBV10-3 with TRBJ1-6; 9 bases map to TRBD1. This CDR3 is CAISGRTGESPLHF. The CDR3 DNA reads TGTGCCATCAGTGGTAGGACAGGGGAGTCACCCCTCCACTTT.